This T cell receptor beta chain was sequenced during a study of beta chain features in type 1 diabetes. V lost 5 bases, J lost 7 bases, and 12 bases lay in between. The CDR3 is 14 amino acids. Germline V gene lookup returns CDR1 SGHTA and CDR2 FQGNSA. This clone was counted a few times. Its antigen remains unknown. Study-level points and caveats: cDNA-based sequencing might over-represent cells highly expressing TCR. Type 1 diabetes patients had VDJ junctions that carried fewer insertions and more deletions.

Sequencing targeted expressed TCRB transcripts, as all isolated RNA had been reverse transcribed. Mean read depth for naive, central memory and regulatory T cell samples was approximately 3.57 million reads. Repertoires were generated with immunoSEQ multiplex PCR, while TCRdb's copy carries only in-frame clones and drops some. The repertoire has about 130,000 clones, about 9.2% of them found once; the top ten carry around 0.7%. CD45RO/CCR7/CD25/CD127/CD95/CD27 staining was used to isolate CD4+ naive, central memory, regulatory and stem cell-like memory cells by sorting. The V gene is TRBV7-2, the J gene TRBJ1-6; D is unclear. This sequence was found in a man between 18 and 35 years old in good health. Sequencing was carried out using central memory CD4+ T cells from blood. The CDR3 loop reads CASSHSSGNSPLHF. CDR3 nucleotide sequence: TGTGCCAGCAGCCACAGCTCTGGCAATTCACCCCTCCACTTT.